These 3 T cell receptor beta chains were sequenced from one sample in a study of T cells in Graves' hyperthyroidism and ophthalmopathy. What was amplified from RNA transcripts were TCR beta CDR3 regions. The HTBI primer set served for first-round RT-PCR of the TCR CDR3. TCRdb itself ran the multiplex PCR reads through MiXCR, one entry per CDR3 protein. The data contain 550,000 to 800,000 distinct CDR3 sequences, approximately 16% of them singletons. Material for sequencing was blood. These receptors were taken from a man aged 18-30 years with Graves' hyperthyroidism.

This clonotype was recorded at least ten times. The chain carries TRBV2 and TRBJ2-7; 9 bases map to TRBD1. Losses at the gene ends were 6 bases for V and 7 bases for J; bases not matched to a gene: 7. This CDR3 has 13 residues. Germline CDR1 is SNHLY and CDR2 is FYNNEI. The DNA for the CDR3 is TGTGCCAGCAGAACAGGGGGCTTGGGGGAGCAGTACTTC. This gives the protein CASRTGGLGEQYF.

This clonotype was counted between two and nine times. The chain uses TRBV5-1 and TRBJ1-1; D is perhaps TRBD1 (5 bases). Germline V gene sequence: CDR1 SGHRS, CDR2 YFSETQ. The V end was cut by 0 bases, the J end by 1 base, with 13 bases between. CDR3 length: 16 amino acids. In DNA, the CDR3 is TGCGCCAGCAGCTTGGAAACGCTCGGGGGGAACACTGAAGCTTTCTTT. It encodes CASSLETLGGNTEAFF.

In DNA, the CDR3 is TGTGCCAGCAGCCTTTTCGACGGTGAAGCTTTCTTT. Amino acid sequence: CASSLFDGEAFF. The V and J genes are TRBV5-5 and TRBJ1-1; no firm D call. Germline V lookup: CDR1 SGHKS, CDR2 YYEKEE (reference sequence). This CDR3 contains 12 residues. V lost 4 bases, J lost 7 bases, and 11 bases lay in between.